This T cell receptor beta chain is from a study of cytomegalovirus exposure and HLA in healthy donors. The study, taken as a whole, reports: TCR beta V- and J-gene trimming was later associated with a missense DCLRE1C variant.

On this clone: The antigen remains undetermined.

The CDR3 loop spans 18 amino acids. Germline loops: CDR1 SGHTA, CDR2 FQGTGA. V gave up 5 bases and J gave up 6 bases; unmatched junction bases: 14. It was with 60 Vbeta and 13 Jbeta primers that the PCR ran. Here immunoSEQ multiplex PCR was the method, and the copy in TCRdb shows in-frame clones only, minus some. The data contain 200,000 or so clones, 65% to 80% of them singletons. This TCR was sampled from a man in his forties or fifties in good health and CMV-seronegative. V is TRBV7-3 and J is TRBJ2-1; 12 bases align to TRBD2. The sequenced material came from PBMCs. The CDR3 reads CASSPAGLTSGSSNEQFF. The DNA for the CDR3 is TGTGCCAGCAGCCCAGCTGGATTGACTAGCGGGAGTAGCAATGAGCAGTTCTTC.